This passage covers 25 T cell receptor beta chains from one sample sequenced in a study of vaccination effects on CD4 cells after COVID-19. When ten to eleven days of culture had elapsed, CD4+ T cells were isolated. Each participant was given two doses of one vaccine (BNT162b2 or mRNA-1273). The antigens these receptors bind are not known. Profiled with immunoSEQ multiplex PCR; TCRdb holds only in-frame clones, not every one. The table includes about 40,000 clones, 55% to 80% detected once. The material sequenced was CD4+ T cells from PBMCs cultured without peptide, taken after COVID-19 vaccination. These receptors originate from a human donor who received a COVID-19 vaccine.

The rearrangement uses TRBV3-1 (or the pseudogene TRBV3-2) and TRBJ1-6, with a possible D match to TRBD1 (6 bases). The CDR3 is 15 residues long. From germline, CDR1 is LGHDT and CDR2 YNNKEL (reference sequence). Trimming stripped 0 bases from V and 8 bases from J, with 11 bases between. The CDR3 protein is CASSQDRGGYSPLHF. The CDR3 nucleotides read TGTGCCAGCAGCCAAGACAGGGGAGGGTATTCACCCCTCCACTTT.

The chain couples TRBV5-1 to TRBJ2-5; no firm D call. The CDR3 is 13 residues long. Deletions cut 4 bases from V and 5 bases from J, with 12 bases between. Germline V gene data show CDR1 as SGHRS and CDR2 as YFSETQ. This CDR3 is CASSPRLGETQYF. CDR3 DNA sequence: TGCGCCAGCAGCCCCCGGTTAGGTGAGACCCAGTACTTC.

The chain links TRBV6-4 to TRBJ2-4; D is uncertain. There are 13 residues in the CDR3. Germline V gene sequence: CDR1 MRHNA, CDR2 SNTAGT. The V end lost 2 bases, the J end lost 1 base, and 3 bases lay between the germline ends. In DNA, the CDR3 is TGTGCCAGCAGTGACGGGGCCAAAAACATTCAGTACTTC. It translates to CASSDGAKNIQYF.

This clone was seen a few times. The chain is built from TRBV3-1 (or the pseudogene TRBV3-2) and TRBJ1-5; D not certain. CDR1 is LGHDT, CDR2 YNNKEL, per germline (reference sequence). Trimming removed 1 base at V and 7 bases at J, with 11 bases between. The CDR3 length is 14 residues. The DNA of the CDR3 is TGTGCCAGCAGCCAAGGAGCAGGACCACAGCCCCAGCATTTT. It is translated as CASSQGAGPQPQHF.

The chain combines TRBV5-1 with TRBJ1-2; 9 positions match TRBD1. The V gene's germline CDR1 is SGHRS and CDR2 YFSETQ. The junction had 9 bases not matched to a gene; V was cut back by 4 bases and J by 5 bases. The CDR3 is 15 residues long. CDR3 DNA: TGCGCCAGCAGCCCACAGGGGGCGCTTACTTATGGCTACACCTTC. Protein sequence: CASSPQGALTYGYTF.

The chain carries TRBV3-1 (or the pseudogene TRBV3-2) and TRBJ1-4; TRBD1 matches 7 bases. With 4 bases clipped from V and 3 bases from J, the junction kept 5 bases outside the gene matches. Germline CDR1 reads LGHDT; CDR2 reads YNNKEL (reference sequence). The CDR3 consists of 15 residues. The CDR3 loop reads CASSLTGAANEKLFF. For the CDR3, the DNA is TGTGCCAGCAGCCTCACAGGGGCGGCTAATGAAAAACTGTTTTTT.

This clone was seen once. The rearrangement uses TRBV7-9 and TRBJ2-1; TRBD2 is a possible D gene (5 bases). The CDR3 loop spans 11 amino acids. Per germline, CDR1 SEHNR and CDR2 FQNEAQ (reference sequence). Trimming stripped 6 bases from V and 9 bases from J, with 9 bases between. CDR3 residues: CASRKLGEQFF. CDR3 in DNA: TGTGCCAGCAGGAAACTAGGTGAGCAGTTCTTC.

This clone has only one observation. The chain employs TRBV24-1 and TRBJ2-5, with 10 bases lining up with TRBD1. Unmatched junction bases numbered 9, after V lost 4 bases and J lost 5 bases. The CDR3 length is 16 residues. The germline V gene has CDR1 KGHDR and CDR2 SFDVKD. The CDR3 protein is CATSDRRQGAGETQYF. CDR3 nucleotide sequence: TGTGCCACCAGTGACCGAAGACAGGGGGCGGGGGAGACCCAGTACTTC.

The chain links TRBV6-5 to TRBJ2-7; tentatively, D is TRBD1 (6 bases). V lost 0 bases, J lost 0 bases, and 12 bases lay in between. CDR1 MNHEY and CDR2 SVGAGI come from the germline V gene. CDR3 length equals 16 residues. This chain's CDR3 is CASSYSSPGVSYEQYF. CDR3 nucleotide sequence: TGTGCCAGCAGTTACTCGAGTCCAGGGGTCTCCTACGAGCAGTACTTC.

J is TRBJ2-3 and V is TRBV13; tentatively, D is TRBD2 (5 bases). The CDR3 loop spans 14 amino acids. Germline CDR1 and CDR2: PRHDT and FYEKMQ (reference sequence). V dropped 4 bases and J dropped 5 bases, with 13 bases sitting between them. The CDR3 DNA sequence: TGTGCCAGCAGCTCCTTAGCGAGAGGAGATACGCAGTATTTT. Encoded protein: CASSSLARGDTQYF.

This clone has a handful of counts. Other nucleotide sequences from this sample produce the same CDR3. This chain connects TRBV6-1 to TRBJ2-6; no clear D. This CDR3 has 15 amino acids. The V gene's germline CDR1 is MNHNS and CDR2 SASEGT. Trimming removed 1 base from V and 0 bases from J, with 4 bases in between. DNA of the CDR3: TGTGCCAGCAGTGAAGAGGGCTCTGGGGCCAACGTCCTGACTTTC. Translating it yields CASSEEGSGANVLTF.

The table lists this clone with a few counts. The chain recombines TRBV11-3 with TRBJ2-7; 7 bases map to TRBD2. Germline CDR1 reads SGHNT; CDR2 reads YENEEA. This CDR3 is built from 15 residues. V trimming: 1 base; J trimming: 6 bases; junction bases outside the gene matches: 9. CDR3 coding DNA: TGTGCCAGCAGCTTAGGAGGGACTACATACACCGAGCAGTACTTC. Translated: CASSLGGTTYTEQYF.

This clone was recorded a few times. The chain couples TRBV10-3 to TRBJ2-7; 8 bases are a match to TRBD2. Trimming took 2 bases from V and 5 from J; bases not matched to a gene: 8. Germline CDR1 ENHRY, CDR2 SYGVKD. The CDR3 contains 15 residues. CDR3 protein: CAISERTGGRDEQYF. DNA for the CDR3: TGTGCCATCAGTGAGAGGACGGGGGGGCGGGACGAGCAGTACTTC.

The chain combines TRBV4-1 with TRBJ2-3; the match to TRBD2 covers 12 bases. The CDR3 is 16 residues long. Germline values: CDR1 MGHRA, CDR2 YSYEKL. J was trimmed by 2 bases and V by 4 bases; bases with no gene match: 4. Here the CDR3 reads CASSRGLAGNTDTQYF. In nucleotides, the CDR3 is TGCGCCAGCAGCCGAGGACTAGCGGGGAACACAGATACGCAGTATTTT.

V and J are TRBV7-8 and TRBJ2-7; 12 nucleotides line up with TRBD2. Trimming cost V 5 bases and J 6 bases; bases outside gene matches: 5. Germline-derived CDR1 and CDR2 are SGHVS and FQNEAQ. This CDR3 region has 14 residues. CDR3 sequence: CASSRTSGIGEQYF. The CDR3 coding sequence is TGTGCCAGCAGCCGGACTAGCGGGATTGGCGAGCAGTACTTC.

The chain has TRBV5-1 and TRBJ2-1, with 12 bases identical to TRBD1. CDR1 and CDR2 (germline): SGHRS, YFSETQ. CDR3 length equals 17 residues. V lost 4 bases, J lost 5 bases, and 10 bases stayed unmatched. The CDR3 spells CASSESPGQGANNEQFF. The CDR3 DNA reads TGCGCCAGCAGCGAATCACCGGGACAGGGGGCGAACAATGAGCAGTTCTTC.

In this sample, this clone turned up a few times. The chain is built from TRBV11-2 and TRBJ1-3; D gene uncertain. Germline-derived CDR1 and CDR2 are SGHAT and FQNNGV. Trimming took 0 bases from V and 0 from J, leaving 6 bases between them. The CDR3 totals 15 residues. The CDR3 reads CASSLDGNSGNTIYF. The CDR3 nucleotides are TGTGCCAGCAGCTTAGACGGGAACTCTGGAAACACCATATATTTT.

This clone was detected only once. This chain connects TRBV7-2 to TRBJ1-6; D ambiguous. The ends were cut back, 6 bases at V and 0 bases at J, with 12 bases in the middle. The germline V gene encodes CDR1 SGHTA and CDR2 FQGNSA. The CDR3 covers 16 residues. Written as DNA, the CDR3 is TGTGCCAGCAGAGGACGGTTGAGCTCCTATAATTCACCCCTCCACTTT. Amino acids: CASRGRLSSYNSPLHF.

This chain links TRBV4-1 with TRBJ2-6; maybe TRBD2 (5 bases). The CDR3 is made up of 18 amino acids. V lost 4 bases to trimming and J lost 0 bases, with 16 bases between them. Germline CDR1 reads MGHRA; CDR2 reads YSYEKL. The CDR3 loop is CASSRRFSADSGANVLTF. The CDR3 DNA is TGCGCCAGCAGCCGAAGGTTTAGCGCGGACTCTGGGGCCAACGTCCTGACTTTC.

This clone was seen just once. J is TRBJ2-3 and V is TRBV12-5; D is tentatively TRBD1 or TRBD2 (7 bases each). Germline V lookup: CDR1 LGHNT, CDR2 FRNRAP. The germline V and J ends were trimmed by 6 bases and 2 bases, with 12 bases remaining between them. The length of the CDR3 is 14 residues. CDR3 region: CASGQGGVTDTQYF. Written as DNA, the CDR3 is TGTGCTAGTGGCCAGGGGGGGGTCACAGATACGCAGTATTTT.

Written as DNA, the CDR3 is TGCGCCAGCAGCTTGGTAACAGGGTCCGGAAACACCATATATTTT. Protein sequence: CASSLVTGSGNTIYF. The rearrangement joins TRBV5-1 to TRBJ1-3, with D possibly being TRBD1 (6 bases). The CDR3 is made up of 15 amino acids. The germline gives CDR1 SGHRS, CDR2 YFSETQ. The V gene lost 0 bases and the J gene lost 4 bases, with 11 bases spanning the gap.

J is TRBJ1-1 and V is TRBV11-1; D ambiguous. Trimming removed 5 bases from V and 3 bases from J, with 16 bases in between. Germline lookup yields CDR1 SGHAT and CDR2 FQDESV (reference sequence). This CDR3 spans 15 amino acids. The DNA of the CDR3 is TGTGCCAGCAGCCCTACCCGCCCATCCGACACTGAAGCTTTCTTT. The encoded protein is CASSPTRPSDTEAFF. Full variable domain (rest looked up from reference TRBV11-1 and TRBJ1-1): EAEVAQSPRYKITEKSQAVAFWCDPISGHATLYWYRQILGQGPELLVQFQDESVVDDSQLPKDRFSAERLKGVDSTLKIQPAELGDSAMYLCASSPTRPSDTEAFFGQGTRLTVV.

This chain connects TRBV14 to TRBJ2-3; TRBD2 is a possible D gene (6 bases). The germline gives CDR1 SGHDN, CDR2 FVKESK. This CDR3 has 16 residues. Trimming stripped 4 bases from V and 2 bases from J, with 16 bases between. CDR3 sequence: CASSPAGGFHTDTQYF. DNA of the CDR3: TGTGCCAGCAGCCCAGCAGGAGGGTTCCACACAGATACGCAGTATTTT.

The CDR3 region has the DNA TGTGCCAGCAGTAAACCAGCGGGGGGGATCACAGATACGCAGTATTTT. This sequence encodes CASSKPAGGITDTQYF. The chain has TRBV27 and TRBJ2-3, with 10 bases fitting TRBD2. CDR3 length: 16 amino acids. Germline V lookup: CDR1 MNHEY, CDR2 SMNVEV (reference sequence). The trim removed 5 bases at V and 2 bases at J, leaving 7 bases unmatched.

This rearrangement joins TRBV2 to TRBJ2-4; 7 bases match TRBD1. CDR3 length: 13 amino acids. J gave up 1 base and V 10 bases, and 4 bases lay outside the gene matches. Germline V lookup: CDR1 SNHLY, CDR2 FYNNEI. CDR3 in DNA: TGTGCCACTAAACAGGGGGCCAAAAACATTCAGTACTTC. Translated: CATKQGAKNIQYF. The full variable domain, in which reference TRBV2 and TRBJ2-4 provide the parts outside the CDR3, is EPEVTQTPSHQVTQMGQEVILRCVPISNHLYFYWYRQILGQKVEFLVSFYNNEISEKSEIFDDQFSVERPDGSNFTLKIRSTKLEDSAMYFCATKQGAKNIQYFGAGTRLSVL.